This TCR beta chain was sequenced for a study of T cell clonality in common variable immunodeficiency. Regarding the study as a whole: CVID subjects shared fewer TCRbeta clones than healthy controls did. Reportedly, TCR beta sequences from common variable immunodeficiency showed fewer deletions and N-nucleotide insertions.

Control and CVID samples contributed equal amounts of genomic DNA. Here immunoSEQ multiplex PCR was the method, and the copy in TCRdb shows in-frame clones only, minus some. The sample shows over 30,000 clones, none of them appearing just once. In this sample, this clone turned up a few times. The antigen is undetermined. Diagnosis required reduced IgG, IgA and/or IgM with specific antibody deficiency. Most patients and controls had Caucasian heritage. The TCR was taken from a human donor with common variable immunodeficiency. Input material: peripheral blood mononuclear cells.

CDR3 in amino acids: CASSPGGGGETQYF. CDR3 bases read: TGTGCCAGCAGCCCTGGGGGCGGTGGGGAGACC. The rearrangement uses TRBV7-3 and TRBJ2-5, with D possibly matching TRBD1 (6 bases). The read is 3 residues too short to cover the CDR3 end, so that end is filled in from the germline J gene. V lost 5 bases and J 5 bases, leaving 15 bases between the germline ends. Germline CDR1 reads SGHTA; CDR2 reads FQGTGA. The CDR3 spans 14 residues.